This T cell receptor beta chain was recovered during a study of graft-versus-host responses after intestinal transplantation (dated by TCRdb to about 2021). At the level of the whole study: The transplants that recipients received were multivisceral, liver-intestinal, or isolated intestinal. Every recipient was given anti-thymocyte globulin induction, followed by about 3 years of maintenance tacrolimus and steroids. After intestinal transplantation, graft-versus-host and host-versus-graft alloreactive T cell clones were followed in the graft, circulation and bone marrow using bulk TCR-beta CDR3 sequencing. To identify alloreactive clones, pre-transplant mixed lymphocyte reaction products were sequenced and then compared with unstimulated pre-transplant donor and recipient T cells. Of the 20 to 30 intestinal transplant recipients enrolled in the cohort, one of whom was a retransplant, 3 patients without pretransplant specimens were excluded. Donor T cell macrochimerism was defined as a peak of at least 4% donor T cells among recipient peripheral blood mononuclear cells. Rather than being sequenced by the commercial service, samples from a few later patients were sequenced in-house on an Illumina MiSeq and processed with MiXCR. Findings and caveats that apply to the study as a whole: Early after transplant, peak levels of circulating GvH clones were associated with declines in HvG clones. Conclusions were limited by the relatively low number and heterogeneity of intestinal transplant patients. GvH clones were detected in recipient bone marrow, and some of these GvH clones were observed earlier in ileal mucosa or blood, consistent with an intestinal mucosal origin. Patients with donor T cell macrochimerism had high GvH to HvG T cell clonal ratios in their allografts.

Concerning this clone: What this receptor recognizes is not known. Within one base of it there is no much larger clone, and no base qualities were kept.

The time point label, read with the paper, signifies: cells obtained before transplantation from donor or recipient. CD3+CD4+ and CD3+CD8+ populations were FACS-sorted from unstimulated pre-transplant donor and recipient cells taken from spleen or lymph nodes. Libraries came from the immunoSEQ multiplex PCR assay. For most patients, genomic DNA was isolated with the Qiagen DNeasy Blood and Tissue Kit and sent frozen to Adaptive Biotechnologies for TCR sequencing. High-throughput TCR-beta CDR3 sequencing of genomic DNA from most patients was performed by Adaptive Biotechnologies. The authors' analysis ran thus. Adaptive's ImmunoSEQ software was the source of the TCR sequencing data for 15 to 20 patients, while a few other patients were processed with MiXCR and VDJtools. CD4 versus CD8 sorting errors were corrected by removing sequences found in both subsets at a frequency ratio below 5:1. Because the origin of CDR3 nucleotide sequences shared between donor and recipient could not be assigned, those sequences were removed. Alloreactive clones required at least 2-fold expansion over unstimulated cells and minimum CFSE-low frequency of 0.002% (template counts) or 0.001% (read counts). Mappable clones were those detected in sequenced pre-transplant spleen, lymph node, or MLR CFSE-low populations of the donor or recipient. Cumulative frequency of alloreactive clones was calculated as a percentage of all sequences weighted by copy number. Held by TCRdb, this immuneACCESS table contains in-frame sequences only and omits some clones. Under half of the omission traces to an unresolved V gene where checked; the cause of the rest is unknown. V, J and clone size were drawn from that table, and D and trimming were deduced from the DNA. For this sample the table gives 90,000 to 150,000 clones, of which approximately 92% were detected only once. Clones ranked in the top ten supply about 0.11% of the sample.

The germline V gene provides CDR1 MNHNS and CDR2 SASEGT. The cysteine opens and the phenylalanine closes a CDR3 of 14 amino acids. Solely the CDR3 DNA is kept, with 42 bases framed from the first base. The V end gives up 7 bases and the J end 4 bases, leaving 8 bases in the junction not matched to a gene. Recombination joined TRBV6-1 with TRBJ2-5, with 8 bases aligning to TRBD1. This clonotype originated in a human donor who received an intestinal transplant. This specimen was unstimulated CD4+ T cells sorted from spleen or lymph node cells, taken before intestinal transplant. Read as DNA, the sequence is TGTGCCAGCAAGGTACAGGGGGTGTCAGAGACCCAGTACTTC. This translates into CASKVQGVSETQYF.